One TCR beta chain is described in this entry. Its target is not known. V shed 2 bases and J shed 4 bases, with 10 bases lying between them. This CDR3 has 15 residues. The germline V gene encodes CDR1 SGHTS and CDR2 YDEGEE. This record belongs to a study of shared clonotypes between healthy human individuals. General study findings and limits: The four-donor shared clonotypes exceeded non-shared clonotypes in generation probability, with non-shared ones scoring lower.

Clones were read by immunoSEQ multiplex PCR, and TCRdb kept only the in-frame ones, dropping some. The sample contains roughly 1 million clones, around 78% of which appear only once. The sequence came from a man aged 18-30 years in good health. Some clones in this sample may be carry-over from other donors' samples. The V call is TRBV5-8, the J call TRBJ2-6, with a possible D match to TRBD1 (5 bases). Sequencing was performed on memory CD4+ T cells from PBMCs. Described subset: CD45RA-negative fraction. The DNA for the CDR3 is TGTGCCAGCAGCTTCAGGGCGTACGGGGCCAACGTCCTGACTTTC. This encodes CASSFRAYGANVLTF.